This TCR beta chain was recorded in a study of T cell repertoires in cytomegalovirus infection. Study-wide background: Based on public TCR beta signatures, there were indications of CMV infection and of a matching HLA type.

TCRdb used MiXCR to reprocess the reads, holding one entry per CDR3 protein. The sample includes hundreds of thousands of distinct CDR3 sequences, roughly 35% of them seen just once. Findings and caveats of the study: In two of eight donors, the top clonotype was HLA-C-restricted CMV-specific. Carriers of CMV and the relevant HLA type were discriminated by public TCR beta frequency.

A note on this clonotype: Its antigen remains unidentified.

The CDR3 contains 16 residues. After removal of 9 bases from V and 2 bases from J, the junction contained 9 bases not matched to a gene. Germline-derived CDR1 and CDR2 are WSHSY and SAAADI. This rearrangement joins TRBV10-2 to TRBJ2-5; TRBD2 matches at 13 bases. The sequenced sample was PBMCs. This TCR derives from a human donor in good health (CMV status not recorded). Some clones in this sample may be carry-over from other donors' samples. The CDR3 region is CASRTSGGSYQETQYF. The CDR3 nucleotides are TGCGCCAGTCGGACTAGCGGGGGCTCGTATCAAGAGACCCAGTACTTC.